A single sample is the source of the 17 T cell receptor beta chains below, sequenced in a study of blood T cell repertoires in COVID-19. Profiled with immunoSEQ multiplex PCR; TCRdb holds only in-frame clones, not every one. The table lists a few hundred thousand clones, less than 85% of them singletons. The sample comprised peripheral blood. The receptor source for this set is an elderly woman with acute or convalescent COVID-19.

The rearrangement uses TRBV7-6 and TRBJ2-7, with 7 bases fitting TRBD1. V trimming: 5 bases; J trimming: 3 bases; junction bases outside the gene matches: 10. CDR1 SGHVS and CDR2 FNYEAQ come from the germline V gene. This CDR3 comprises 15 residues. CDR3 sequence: CASSTPGQRDYEQYF. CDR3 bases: TGTGCCAGCAGCACTCCGGGACAGCGAGACTACGAGCAGTACTTC.

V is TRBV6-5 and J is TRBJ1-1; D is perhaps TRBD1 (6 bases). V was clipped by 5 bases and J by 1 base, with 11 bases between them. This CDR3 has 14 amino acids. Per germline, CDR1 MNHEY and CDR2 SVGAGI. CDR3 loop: CASSPDRTNTEAFF. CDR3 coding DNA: TGTGCCAGCAGTCCCGACAGGACGAACACTGAAGCTTTCTTT.

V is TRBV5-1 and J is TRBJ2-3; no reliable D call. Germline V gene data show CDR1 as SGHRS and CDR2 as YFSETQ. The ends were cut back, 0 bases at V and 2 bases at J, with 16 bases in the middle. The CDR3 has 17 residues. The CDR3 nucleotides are TGCGCCAGCAGCTTGGCCAGAATAGCTCTTAACACAGATACGCAGTATTTT. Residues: CASSLARIALNTDTQYF.

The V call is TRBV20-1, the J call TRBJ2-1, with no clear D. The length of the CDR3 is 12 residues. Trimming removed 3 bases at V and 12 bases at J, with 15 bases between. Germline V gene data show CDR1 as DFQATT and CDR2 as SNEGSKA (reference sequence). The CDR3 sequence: CSASNPVSGQFF. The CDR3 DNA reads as TGCAGTGCTAGTAACCCGGTTTCTGGGCAGTTCTTC.

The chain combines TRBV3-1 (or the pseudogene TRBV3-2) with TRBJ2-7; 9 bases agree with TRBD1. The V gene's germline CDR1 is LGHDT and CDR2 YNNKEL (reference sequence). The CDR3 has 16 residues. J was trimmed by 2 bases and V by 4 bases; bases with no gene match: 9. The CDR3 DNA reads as TGTGCCAGCAGCCTGAGATCGACAGGGGGGACCTACGAGCAGTACTTC. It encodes CASSLRSTGGTYEQYF.

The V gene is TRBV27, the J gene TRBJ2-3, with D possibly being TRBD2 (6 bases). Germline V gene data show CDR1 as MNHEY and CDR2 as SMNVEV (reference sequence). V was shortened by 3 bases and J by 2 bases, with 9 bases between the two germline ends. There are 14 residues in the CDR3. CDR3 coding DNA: TGTGCCAGCAGTTTCGGGGGTTACACAGATACGCAGTATTTT. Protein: CASSFGGYTDTQYF.

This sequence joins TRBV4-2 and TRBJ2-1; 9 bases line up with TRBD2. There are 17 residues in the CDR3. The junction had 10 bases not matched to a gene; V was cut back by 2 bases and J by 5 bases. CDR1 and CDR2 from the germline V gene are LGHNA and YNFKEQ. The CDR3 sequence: CASSQQGGGGPNNEQFF. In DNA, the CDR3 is TGTGCCAGCAGCCAACAAGGCGGGGGGGGGCCTAACAATGAGCAGTTCTTC.

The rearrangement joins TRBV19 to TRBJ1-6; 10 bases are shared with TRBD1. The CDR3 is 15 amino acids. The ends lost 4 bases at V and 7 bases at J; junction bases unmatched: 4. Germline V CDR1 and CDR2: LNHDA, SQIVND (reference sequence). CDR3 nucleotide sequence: TGTGCCAGTAGTAACCAGGGACAGGGGAATTCACCCCTCCACTTT. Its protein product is CASSNQGQGNSPLHF.

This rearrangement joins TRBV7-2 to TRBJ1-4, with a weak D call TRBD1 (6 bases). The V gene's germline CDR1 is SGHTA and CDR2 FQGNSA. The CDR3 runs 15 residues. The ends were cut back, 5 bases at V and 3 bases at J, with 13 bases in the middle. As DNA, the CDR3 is TGTGCCAGCAGCCACGTGACAGGACCTAATGAAAAACTGTTTTTT. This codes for CASSHVTGPNEKLFF.

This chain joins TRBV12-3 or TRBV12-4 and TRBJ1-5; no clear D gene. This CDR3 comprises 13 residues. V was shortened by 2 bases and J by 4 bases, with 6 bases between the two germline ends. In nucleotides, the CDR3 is TGTGCCAGCAGTTTACTCAGAAATCAGCCCCAGCATTTT. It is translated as CASSLLRNQPQHF.

CDR3 residues: CASSPSAQVNIQYF. The CDR3 nucleotides are TGTGCCAGCAGCCCCTCCGCACAAGTGAACATTCAGTACTTC. The gene calls are TRBV7-9 and TRBJ2-4; D uncertain. Germline values: CDR1 SEHNR, CDR2 FQNEAQ (reference sequence). CDR3 length equals 14 residues. V shed 5 bases and J shed 7 bases, with 15 bases lying between them. The entire variable domain, with the rest obtained from reference TRBV7-9 and TRBJ2-4, is as follows: DTGVSQNPRHKITKRGQNVTFRCDPISEHNRLYWYRQTLGQGPEFLTYFQNEAQLEKSRLLSDRFSAERPKGSFSTLEIQRTEQGDSAMYLCASSPSAQVNIQYFGAGTRLSVL.

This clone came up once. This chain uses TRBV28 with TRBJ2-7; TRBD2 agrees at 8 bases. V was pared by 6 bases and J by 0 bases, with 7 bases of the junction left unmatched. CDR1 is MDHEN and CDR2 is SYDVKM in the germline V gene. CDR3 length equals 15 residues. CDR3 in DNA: TGTGCCAGCAGGCGTAGCGGGGTCAACTCCTACGAGCAGTACTTC. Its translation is CASRRSGVNSYEQYF. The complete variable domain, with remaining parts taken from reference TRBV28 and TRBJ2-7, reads DVKVTQSSRYLVKRTGEKVFLECVQDMDHENMFWYRQDPGLGLRLIYFSYDVKMKEKGDIPEGYSVSREKKERFSLILESASTNQTSMYLCASRRSGVNSYEQYFGPGTRLTVT.

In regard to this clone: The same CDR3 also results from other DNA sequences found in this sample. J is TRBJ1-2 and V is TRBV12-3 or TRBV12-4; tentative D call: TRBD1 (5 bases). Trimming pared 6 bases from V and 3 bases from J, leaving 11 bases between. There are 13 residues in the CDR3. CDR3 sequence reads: CASSYRGDYGYTF. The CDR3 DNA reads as TGTGCCAGCAGCTACCGGGGGGACTATGGCTACACCTTC.

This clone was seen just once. For the CDR3, the DNA is TGCGCCAGCAGTCAATTCAGGCCGGGACAGGGGAGCTCTGGAAACACCATATATTTT. Its translation is CASSQFRPGQGSSGNTIYF. The chain combines TRBV23-1 with TRBJ1-3; the match to TRBD1 covers 10 bases. TRBV23-1 is annotated as an ORF whose role is uncertain. Trimming took 1 base from V and 0 from J; bases not matched to a gene: 9. This CDR3 contains 19 residues.

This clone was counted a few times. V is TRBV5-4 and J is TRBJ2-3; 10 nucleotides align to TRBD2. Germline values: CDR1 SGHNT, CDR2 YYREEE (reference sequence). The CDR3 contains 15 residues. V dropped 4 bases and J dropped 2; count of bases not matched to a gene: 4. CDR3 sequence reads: CASSQRGGITDTQYF. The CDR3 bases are TGTGCCAGCAGCCAGCGGGGGGGCATCACAGATACGCAGTATTTT.

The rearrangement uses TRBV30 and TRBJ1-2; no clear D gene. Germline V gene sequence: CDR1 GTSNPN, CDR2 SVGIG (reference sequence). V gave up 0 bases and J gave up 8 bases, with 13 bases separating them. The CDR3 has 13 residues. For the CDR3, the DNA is TGTGCCTGGAGTGTATCAGCAGGTTTGGGCTACACCTTC. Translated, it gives CAWSVSAGLGYTF.

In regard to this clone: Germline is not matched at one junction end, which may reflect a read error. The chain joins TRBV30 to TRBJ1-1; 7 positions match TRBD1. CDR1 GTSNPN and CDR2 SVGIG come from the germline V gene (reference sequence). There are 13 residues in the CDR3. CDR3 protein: CAWAKQGNPEAFF. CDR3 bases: TGTGCCTGGGCGAAACAGGGGAACCCTGAAGCTTTCTTT.